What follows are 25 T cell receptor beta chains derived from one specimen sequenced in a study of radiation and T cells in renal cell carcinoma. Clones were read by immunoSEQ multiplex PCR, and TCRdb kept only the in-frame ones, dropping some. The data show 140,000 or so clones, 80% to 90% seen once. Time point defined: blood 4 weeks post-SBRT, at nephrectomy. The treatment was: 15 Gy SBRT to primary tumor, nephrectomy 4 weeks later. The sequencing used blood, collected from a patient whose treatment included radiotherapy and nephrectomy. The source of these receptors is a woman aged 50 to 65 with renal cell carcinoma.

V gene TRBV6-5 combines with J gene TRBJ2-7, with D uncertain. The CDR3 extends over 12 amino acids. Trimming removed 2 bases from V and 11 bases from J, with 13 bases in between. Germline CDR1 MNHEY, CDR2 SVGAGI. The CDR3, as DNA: TGTGCCAGCAGTTACCGGTCCGAGATCGAGTACTTC. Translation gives CASSYRSEIEYF.

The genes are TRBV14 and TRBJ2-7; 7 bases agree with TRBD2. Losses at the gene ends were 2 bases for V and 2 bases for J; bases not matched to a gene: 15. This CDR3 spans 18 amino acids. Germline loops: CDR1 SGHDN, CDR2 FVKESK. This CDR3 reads CASSQRHVLLAAPYEQYF. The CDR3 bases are TGTGCCAGCAGCCAACGTCATGTCTTGCTAGCGGCCCCCTACGAGCAGTACTTC.

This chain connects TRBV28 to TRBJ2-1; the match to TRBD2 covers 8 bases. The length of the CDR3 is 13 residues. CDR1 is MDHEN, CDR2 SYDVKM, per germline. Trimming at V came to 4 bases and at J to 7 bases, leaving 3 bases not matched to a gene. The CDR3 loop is CASSSGGVNEQFF. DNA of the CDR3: TGTGCCAGCAGTTCGGGGGGGGTTAATGAGCAGTTCTTC. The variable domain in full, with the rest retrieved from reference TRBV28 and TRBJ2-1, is DVKVTQSSRYLVKRTGEKVFLECVQDMDHENMFWYRQDPGLGLRLIYFSYDVKMKEKGDIPEGYSVSREKKERFSLILESASTNQTSMYLCASSSGGVNEQFFGPGTRLTVL.

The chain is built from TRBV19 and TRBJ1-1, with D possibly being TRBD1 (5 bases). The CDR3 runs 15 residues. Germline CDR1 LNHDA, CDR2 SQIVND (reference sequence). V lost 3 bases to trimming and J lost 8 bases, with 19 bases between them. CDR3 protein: CASSIRTGDGREAFF. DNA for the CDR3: TGTGCCAGTAGTATCCGGACTGGGGACGGCCGGGAAGCTTTCTTT. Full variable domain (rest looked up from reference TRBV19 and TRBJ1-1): DGGITQSPKYLFRKEGQNVTLSCEQNLNHDAMYWYRQDPGQGLRLIYYSQIVNDFQKGDIAEGYSVSREKKESFPLTVTSAQKNPTAFYLCASSIRTGDGREAFFGQGTRLTVV.

The CDR3, as DNA: TGTGCCAGCAGCTCTAGCGGGGGGGCCTCTTACAATGAGCAGTTCTTC. Encoded protein: CASSSSGGASYNEQFF. The chain employs TRBV7-8 and TRBJ2-1; 12 nucleotides match TRBD2. Per germline, CDR1 SGHVS and CDR2 FQNEAQ. Unmatched junction bases numbered 5, after V lost 4 bases and J lost 4 bases. CDR3 length equals 16 residues.

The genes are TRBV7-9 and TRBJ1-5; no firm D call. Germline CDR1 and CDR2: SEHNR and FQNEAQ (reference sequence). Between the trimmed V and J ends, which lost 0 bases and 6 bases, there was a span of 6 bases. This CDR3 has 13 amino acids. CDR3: CASSLAFSQPQHF. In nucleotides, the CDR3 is TGTGCCAGCAGCTTAGCTTTTTCTCAGCCCCAGCATTTT.

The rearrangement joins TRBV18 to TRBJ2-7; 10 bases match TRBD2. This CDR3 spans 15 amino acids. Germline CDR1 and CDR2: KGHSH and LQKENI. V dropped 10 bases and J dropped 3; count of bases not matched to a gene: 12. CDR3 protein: CATTPGASGGYEQYF. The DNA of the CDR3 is TGTGCCACCACACCTGGGGCTAGCGGGGGCTACGAGCAGTACTTC.

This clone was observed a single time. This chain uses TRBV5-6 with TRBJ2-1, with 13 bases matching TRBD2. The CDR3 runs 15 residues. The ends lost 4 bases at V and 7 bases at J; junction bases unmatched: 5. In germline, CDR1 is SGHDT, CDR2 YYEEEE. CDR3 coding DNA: TGTGCCAGCAGCATACCGGGACTAGCGGGAAATGAGCAGTTCTTC. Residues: CASSIPGLAGNEQFF.

CDR3 nucleotide sequence: TGTGCGACTGGGGACAGCTCACTTAACTATGGCTACACCTTC. It yields the protein CATGDSSLNYGYTF. This rearrangement joins TRBV19 to TRBJ1-2; 7 nucleotides align to TRBD1. The CDR3 sequence is 14 residues long. In germline, CDR1 is LNHDA, CDR2 SQIVND (reference sequence).

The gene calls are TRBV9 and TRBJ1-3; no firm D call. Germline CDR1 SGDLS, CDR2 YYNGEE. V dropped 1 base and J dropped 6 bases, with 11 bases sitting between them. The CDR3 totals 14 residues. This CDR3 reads CASSVSGQLNTIYF. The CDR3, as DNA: TGTGCCAGCAGCGTAAGTGGTCAGTTAAACACCATATATTTT.

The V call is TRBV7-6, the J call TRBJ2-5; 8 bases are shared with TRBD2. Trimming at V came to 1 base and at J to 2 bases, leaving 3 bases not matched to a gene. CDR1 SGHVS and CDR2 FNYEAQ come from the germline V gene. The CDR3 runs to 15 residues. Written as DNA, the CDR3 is TGTGCCAGCAGCTTAGGAACTAGCGGACAAGAGACCCAGTACTTC. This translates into CASSLGTSGQETQYF.

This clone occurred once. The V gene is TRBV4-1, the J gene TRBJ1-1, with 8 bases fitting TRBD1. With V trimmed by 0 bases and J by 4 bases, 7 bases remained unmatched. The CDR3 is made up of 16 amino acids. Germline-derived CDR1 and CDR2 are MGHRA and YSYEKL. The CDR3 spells CASSQDLFQGATEAFF. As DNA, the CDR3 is TGCGCCAGCAGCCAAGATCTGTTCCAGGGGGCCACTGAAGCTTTCTTT.

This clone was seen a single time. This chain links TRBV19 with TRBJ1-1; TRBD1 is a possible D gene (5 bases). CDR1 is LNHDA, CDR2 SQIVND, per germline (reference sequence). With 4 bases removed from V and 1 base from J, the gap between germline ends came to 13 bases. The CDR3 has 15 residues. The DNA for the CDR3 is TGTGCCAGTAGTACGCCCTGGAGGGGGAACACTGAAGCTTTCTTT. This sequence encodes CASSTPWRGNTEAFF. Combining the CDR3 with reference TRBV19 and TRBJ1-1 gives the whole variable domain DGGITQSPKYLFRKEGQNVTLSCEQNLNHDAMYWYRQDPGQGLRLIYYSQIVNDFQKGDIAEGYSVSREKKESFPLTVTSAQKNPTAFYLCASSTPWRGNTEAFFGQGTRLTVV.

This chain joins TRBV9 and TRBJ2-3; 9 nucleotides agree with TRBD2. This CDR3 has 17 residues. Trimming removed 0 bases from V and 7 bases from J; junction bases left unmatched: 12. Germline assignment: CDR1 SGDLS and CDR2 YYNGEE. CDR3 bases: TGTGCCAGCAGCGTAGGTCTAGCGGGGACTAGGCGGAATACGCAGTATTTT. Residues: CASSVGLAGTRRNTQYF.

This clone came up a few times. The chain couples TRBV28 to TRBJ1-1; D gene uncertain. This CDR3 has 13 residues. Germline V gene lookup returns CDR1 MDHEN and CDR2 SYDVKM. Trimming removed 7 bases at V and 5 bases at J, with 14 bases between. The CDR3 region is CASNYWSRTEAFF. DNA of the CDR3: TGTGCCAGCAATTATTGGTCTAGGACTGAAGCTTTCTTT.

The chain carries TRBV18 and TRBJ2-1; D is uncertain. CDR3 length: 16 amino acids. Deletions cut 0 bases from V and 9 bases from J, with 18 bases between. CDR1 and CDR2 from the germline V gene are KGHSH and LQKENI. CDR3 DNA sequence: TGTGCCAGCTCACCACCGGGCCAAGTGGGTGAAGGTGAGCAGTTCTTC. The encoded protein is CASSPPGQVGEGEQFF.

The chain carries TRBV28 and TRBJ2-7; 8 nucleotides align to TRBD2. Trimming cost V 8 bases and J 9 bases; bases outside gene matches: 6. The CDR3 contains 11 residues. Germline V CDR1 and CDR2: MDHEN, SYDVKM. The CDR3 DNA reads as TGTGCCAGCCGGGAGGGTTATGGGCAGTACTTC. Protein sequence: CASREGYGQYF.

For the CDR3, the DNA is TGTGCCAGCAGTTTACCCAAGCAGACAGGGAATCAGCCCCAGCATTTT. Its translation is CASSLPKQTGNQPQHF. The chain has TRBV28 and TRBJ1-5; 7 bases agree with TRBD1. CDR3 length: 16 amino acids. The V gene's germline CDR1 is MDHEN and CDR2 SYDVKM. The ends lost 2 bases at V and 4 bases at J; junction bases unmatched: 8. The whole variable domain, remainder taken from reference TRBV28 and TRBJ1-5, is DVKVTQSSRYLVKRTGEKVFLECVQDMDHENMFWYRQDPGLGLRLIYFSYDVKMKEKGDIPEGYSVSREKKERFSLILESASTNQTSMYLCASSLPKQTGNQPQHFGDGTRLSIL.

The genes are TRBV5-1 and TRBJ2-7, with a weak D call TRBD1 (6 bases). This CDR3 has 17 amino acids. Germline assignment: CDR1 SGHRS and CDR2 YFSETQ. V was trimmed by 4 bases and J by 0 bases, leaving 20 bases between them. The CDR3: CASSRTPLGGASYEQYF. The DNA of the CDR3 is TGCGCCAGCAGCCGTACTCCTTTAGGGGGAGCCTCCTACGAGCAGTACTTC.

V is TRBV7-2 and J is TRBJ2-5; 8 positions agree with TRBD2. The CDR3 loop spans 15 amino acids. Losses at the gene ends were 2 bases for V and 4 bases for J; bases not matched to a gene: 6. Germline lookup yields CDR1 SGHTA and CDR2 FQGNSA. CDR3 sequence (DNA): TGTGCCAGCAGCTTAATACGGGAGGGGGGAGAGACCCAGTACTTC. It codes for CASSLIREGGETQYF.

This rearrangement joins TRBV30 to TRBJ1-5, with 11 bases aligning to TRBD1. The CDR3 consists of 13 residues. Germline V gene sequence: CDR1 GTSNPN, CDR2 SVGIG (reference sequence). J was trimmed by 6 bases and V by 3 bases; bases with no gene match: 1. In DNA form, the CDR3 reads TGTGCCTGGAGCGGACAGGGGGCTCAGCCCCAGCATTTT. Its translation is CAWSGQGAQPQHF.

The CDR3 is CASSPLPPSGSYEQYF. The CDR3, as DNA: TGTGCCAGCTCACCCCTTCCGCCTAGCGGCTCCTACGAGCAGTACTTC. The chain employs TRBV18 and TRBJ2-7; 7 positions agree with TRBD2. J gave up 0 bases and V 3 bases, and 8 bases lay outside the gene matches. This CDR3 has 16 amino acids. CDR1 KGHSH and CDR2 LQKENI come from the germline V gene.

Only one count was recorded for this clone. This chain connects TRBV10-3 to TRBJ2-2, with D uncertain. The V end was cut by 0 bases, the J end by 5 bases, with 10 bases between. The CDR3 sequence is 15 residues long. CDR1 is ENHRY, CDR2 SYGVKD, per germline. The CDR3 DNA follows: TGTGCCATCAGTGAGTCTAGTGATGGGACCGGGGAGCTGTTTTTT. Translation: CAISESSDGTGELFF.

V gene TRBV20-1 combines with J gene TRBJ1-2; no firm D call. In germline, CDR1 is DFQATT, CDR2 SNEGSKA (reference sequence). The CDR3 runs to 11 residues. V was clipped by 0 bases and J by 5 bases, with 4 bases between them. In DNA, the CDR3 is TGCAGTGCTAGAGATCATTATGGCTACACCTTC. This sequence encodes CSARDHYGYTF.

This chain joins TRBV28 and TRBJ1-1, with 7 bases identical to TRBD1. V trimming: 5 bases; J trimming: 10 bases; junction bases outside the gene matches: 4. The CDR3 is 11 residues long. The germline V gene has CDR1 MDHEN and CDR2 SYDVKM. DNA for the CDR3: TGTGCCAGCAGTCGACAGGGACGAGCTTTCTTT. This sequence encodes CASSRQGRAFF.